Listed here are 4 T cell receptor beta chains from one sample, sequenced in a study of identical twins. Each CDR3 protein is one row after TCRdb ran MiXCR on the 5' RACE reads. There are 650,000 to 750,000 distinct CDR3 sequences in the sample; about 20% occur only once, and roughly 4% lies in the top ten. This sample was also put to use in a study of T cells expressing NK-cell markers.

The sample comprised PBMCs. Receptors originate from a young woman in good health.

V is TRBV6-5 and J is TRBJ2-7, with D perhaps assigned TRBD1 or TRBD2 (6 bases each). The V gene's germline CDR1 is MNHEY and CDR2 SVGAGI. The CDR3 extends over 14 amino acids. V was clipped by 0 bases and J by 7 bases, with 13 bases between them. CDR3 nucleotides: TGTGCCAGCAGTTACTCGAGGGGGGCGCAGGAGCAGTACTTC. This sequence encodes CASSYSRGAQEQYF.

This clonotype was observed a handful of times. This rearrangement joins TRBV3-1 to TRBJ2-3; D call uncertain. In germline, CDR1 is LGHDT, CDR2 YNNKEL (reference sequence). This CDR3 has 14 amino acids. V was trimmed by 10 bases and J by 4 bases, leaving 18 bases between them. The CDR3 protein is CATSGRVGSDTQYF. The CDR3, as DNA: TGTGCCACCTCAGGCAGAGTAGGGTCAGATACGCAGTATTTT.

V usage is TRBV6-5 and J usage is TRBJ1-3; 9 bases align to TRBD1. The junction had 8 bases not matched to a gene; V was cut back by 4 bases and J by 4 bases. Germline V gene lookup returns CDR1 MNHEY and CDR2 SVGAGI. The CDR3 covers 16 residues. CDR3 bases: TGTGCCAGCAGTTCGACCGGGACAGGGAGAGGAAACACCATATATTTT. Its protein product is CASSSTGTGRGNTIYF.

The chain joins TRBV3-1 to TRBJ2-1; 11 bases are shared with TRBD2. CDR1 is LGHDT and CDR2 is YNNKEL in the germline V gene (reference sequence). J was trimmed by 9 bases and V by 10 bases; bases with no gene match: 20. CDR3 length: 17 residues. CDR3 in DNA: TGTGCCACCTCCCAGGAGGTAGCGGGGGGGCCTGGTAGTGAGCAGTTCTTC. It translates to CATSQEVAGGPGSEQFF.